The 3 T cell receptor beta chains below were found in one sample sequenced in a study of blood T cell repertoires in COVID-19. Data came from immunoSEQ multiplex PCR; TCRdb stores just in-frame clones and leaves some out. The sample shows 95,000 to 150,000 clones, just over 85% of them seen only once. Sequenced: peripheral blood. Receptor source: a man aged 35-49 years with acute or convalescent COVID-19.

The chain is built from TRBV7-3 and TRBJ2-3; TRBD2 matches at 8 bases. The CDR3 covers 17 residues. CDR1 SGHTA and CDR2 FQGTGA come from the germline V gene. The V and J ends lost 2 bases and 4 bases, in that order; junction bases with no gene match: 11. Here the CDR3 reads CASSLGIGGAGADTQYF. The CDR3 DNA sequence: TGTGCCAGCAGCTTAGGGATCGGGGGGGCCGGTGCAGATACGCAGTATTTT.

The V call is TRBV4-1, the J call TRBJ1-4; D unresolved. The CDR3 totals 15 residues. Germline CDR1 MGHRA, CDR2 YSYEKL. V was pared by 4 bases and J by 8 bases, with 17 bases between. The DNA of the CDR3 is TGCGCCAGCAGCCTCCTTATGGGAGGGTGGGAAAAACTGTTTTTT. Residues: CASSLLMGGWEKLFF.

The chain carries TRBV5-4 and TRBJ1-1; a weak D match, TRBD1 (6 bases). The CDR3 extends over 15 amino acids. The germline gives CDR1 SGHNT, CDR2 YYREEE (reference sequence). V lost 2 bases and J lost 0, with 11 bases in between. CDR3 residues: CASSFRDTMNTEAFF. Here the CDR3 DNA reads TGTGCCAGCAGCTTCCGGGACACCATGAACACTGAAGCTTTCTTT.